This T cell receptor beta chain was sequenced for a study of tumor and adjacent non-tumor tissue in lung cancer. Whole-study context: On average, productive TCRbeta reads reached roughly 4.2 million per sample.

Three rounds of nested PCR, following a modified ARM-PCR protocol, produced the TCRbeta library. One entry per CDR3 protein, called by TCRdb with MiXCR from the multiplex PCR reads. Seen here are under 80,000 distinct CDR3 sequences, roughly 77% observed once, and the top ten hold 45%. As for this clonotype: Relative to the germline gene, one junction end is altered; a read error may explain this.

This CDR3 region has 15 residues. No cell sorting was done before RNA was extracted from the tissue. The normal lung tissue was taken more than 3 cm from the tumor edge. The receptor comes from a man aged 60 to 75 with non-small cell lung cancer. This rearrangement joins TRBV12-3 or TRBV12-4 to TRBJ2-1; tentatively, D is TRBD1 or TRBD2 (5 bases each). Sequencing input: distant non-tumor lung tissue. The CDR3: CVSSFPQRDHCEQFF. The CDR3 DNA is TGTGTCAGCAGTTTCCCTCAACGGGACCACTGTGAGCAGTTCTTC.